The 17 T cell receptor beta chains below were found in one sample sequenced in a study of cytomegalovirus exposure and HLA in healthy donors. PCR primers comprised 60 Vbeta and 13 Jbeta primers. Method: immunoSEQ multiplex PCR; TCRdb's copy keeps in-frame clones and lacks some. The sample has 120,000 or so clones, 75% to 80% seen once. Sequenced input: PBMCs. Receptor source: a young woman in good health and CMV-seronegative.

V is TRBV4-3 and J is TRBJ2-5; TRBD2 might be the D (5 bases). The germline V gene encodes CDR1 LGHNA and CDR2 YSLEER. The V and J ends lost 1 base and 0 bases respectively, with 12 bases between them. This CDR3 has 16 residues. The CDR3 nucleotides are TGCGCCAGCAGCCAAGGCGTCGTGAGGGACCAAGAGACCCAGTACTTC. Amino acid sequence: CASSQGVVRDQETQYF.

The chain joins TRBV30 to TRBJ2-5; 9 bases line up with TRBD1. The DNA end is more similar to TRBJ2-7, so the J call may be wrong. Germline-derived CDR1 and CDR2 are GTSNPN and SVGIG (reference sequence). The CDR3 spans 15 residues. In DNA form, the CDR3 reads TGTGCCTGGAACACAGGGGGCGTTGAGTCCTACGAGCAGTACTTC. As protein: CAWNTGGVESYEQYF.

The gene calls are TRBV18 and TRBJ2-1; 9 bases map to TRBD1. J was trimmed by 7 bases and V by 4 bases; bases with no gene match: 11. Looked up from germline, CDR1 is KGHSH and CDR2 is LQKENI. The CDR3 covers 16 residues. The CDR3 sequence is CASSQWDRVGVNEQFF. DNA of the CDR3: TGTGCCAGCTCACAATGGGACAGGGTAGGGGTGAATGAGCAGTTCTTC.

V usage is TRBV5-4 and J usage is TRBJ1-2; possibly TRBD1 for D (5 bases). CDR1 is SGHNT and CDR2 is YYREEE in the germline V gene (reference sequence). Trimming cost V 3 bases and J 6 bases, with 18 bases left between them. This CDR3 contains 15 residues. The CDR3 protein is CASSWGEGQRNGYTF. The CDR3 nucleotides read TGTGCCAGCAGCTGGGGGGAAGGGCAGAGAAATGGCTACACCTTC.

The V call is TRBV13, the J call TRBJ2-7; 7 positions agree with TRBD1. Losses at the gene ends were 5 bases for V and 6 bases for J; bases not matched to a gene: 13. Germline V lookup: CDR1 PRHDT, CDR2 FYEKMQ (reference sequence). The CDR3 spans 15 residues. CDR3 region: CASSHSTGRPSEQYF. CDR3 nucleotides: TGTGCCAGCAGCCATTCGACAGGGCGTCCGTCCGAGCAGTACTTC.

The J gene is TRBJ2-3, the V gene TRBV11-1; D unclear. Germline CDR1 and CDR2: SGHAT and FQDESV (reference sequence). The CDR3 loop spans 15 amino acids. V was cut by 0 bases and J by 2 bases, with 9 bases left in between. Here the CDR3 reads CASSLASRPTDTQYF. For the CDR3, the DNA is TGTGCCAGCAGCTTAGCGAGCCGCCCCACAGATACGCAGTATTTT.

The rearrangement links TRBV10-1 to TRBJ1-2; 9 positions match TRBD1. Germline V gives CDR1 WNHNN, CDR2 SYGVQD (reference sequence). The CDR3 loop spans 14 amino acids. With 6 bases clipped from V and 1 base from J, the junction kept 3 bases outside the gene matches. CDR3 loop: CASRGQGINYGYTF. The CDR3 bases are TGCGCCAGCAGGGGACAGGGTATTAACTATGGCTACACCTTC.

The chain is built from TRBV5-1 and TRBJ2-3, with D maybe TRBD2 (6 bases). Germline V gene lookup returns CDR1 SGHRS and CDR2 YFSETQ. There are 14 residues in the CDR3. V lost 4 bases and J 0 bases, leaving 9 bases between the germline ends. The CDR3 nucleotides read TGCGCCAGCAGCAGGAGCGGGAGCACAGATACGCAGTATTTT. This codes for CASSRSGSTDTQYF.

The chain is built from TRBV15 and TRBJ1-2; a possible D gene is TRBD1 (6 bases). Trimming removed 3 bases from V and 0 bases from J, with 11 bases in between. Germline-derived CDR1 and CDR2 are LNHNV and YYDKDF (reference sequence). The CDR3 extends over 15 amino acids. The CDR3 sequence is CATSRNRDPNYGYTF. The CDR3 DNA reads as TGTGCCACCAGCAGGAACAGGGACCCTAACTATGGCTACACCTTC.

CDR3 bases: TGCGCCAGCAAGTCAGGGGCGAGCACCCTCACAGATACGCAGTATTTT. Translated, it gives CASKSGASTLTDTQYF. This chain connects TRBV5-1 to TRBJ2-3; a possible D gene is TRBD1 (6 bases). This CDR3 has 16 residues. The germline CDR1 and CDR2 sequences are SGHRS and YFSETQ. V was trimmed by 6 bases and J by 2 bases, leaving 19 bases between them.

The chain joins TRBV7-2 to TRBJ2-7, with D tentatively TRBD2 (6 bases). V lost 0 bases and J 6 bases, leaving 12 bases between the germline ends. Looked up from germline, CDR1 is SGHTA and CDR2 is FQGNSA. This CDR3 spans 14 amino acids. CDR3 protein: CASSLAARGGEQYF. CDR3 DNA: TGTGCCAGCAGCTTAGCGGCCCGGGGAGGCGAGCAGTACTTC.

J is TRBJ1-4 and V is TRBV27; 7 nucleotides agree with TRBD1. CDR3 length equals 13 residues. Germline loops: CDR1 MNHEY, CDR2 SMNVEV (reference sequence). The V segment lost 6 bases and the J segment 10 bases; nucleotides outside the gene matches: 8. In nucleotides, the CDR3 is TGTGCCAGCAGCCTCGACAGGGTGGGAAAACTGTTTTTT. Encoded protein: CASSLDRVGKLFF.

V and J are TRBV4-1 and TRBJ1-3; TRBD1 is a possible D gene (6 bases). The V gene lost 2 bases and the J gene lost 4 bases, with 12 bases spanning the gap. This CDR3 is built from 15 residues. Germline V CDR1 and CDR2: MGHRA, YSYEKL. The CDR3 sequence is CASSQLTGSGNTIYF. Written as DNA, the CDR3 is TGCGCCAGCAGCCAACTAACAGGGTCCGGAAACACCATATATTTT.

This sequence joins TRBV7-9 and TRBJ2-7; TRBD1 might be the D (5 bases). The CDR3 is made up of 15 amino acids. Germline V CDR1 and CDR2: SEHNR, FQNEAQ (reference sequence). Trimming cost V 4 bases and J 6 bases, with 19 bases left between them. The CDR3 DNA is TGTGCCAGCAGCTCAGAGGCGACAGCCTATCTCGAGCAGTACTTC. It translates to CASSSEATAYLEQYF.

This clone has more than one count but fewer than ten. The chain is built from TRBV9 and TRBJ1-5, with 7 bases matching TRBD1. Germline V CDR1 and CDR2: SGDLS, YYNGEE. V lost 3 bases, J lost 3 bases, and 3 bases stayed unmatched. The CDR3 runs 14 residues. CDR3 in DNA: TGTGCCAGCAGCGCAACAGGGGCCAATCAGCCCCAGCATTTT. Its translation: CASSATGANQPQHF.

The chain couples TRBV6-5 to TRBJ1-2; D is undetermined. The CDR3 totals 14 residues. V lost 5 bases to trimming and J lost 6 bases, with 16 bases between them. Germline V gives CDR1 MNHEY, CDR2 SVGAGI. CDR3 region: CASSNPPGSDGYTF. CDR3 coding DNA: TGTGCCAGCAGTAATCCTCCTGGTTCGGATGGCTACACCTTC.

This clone was observed a few times. This chain connects TRBV29-1 to TRBJ2-1; TRBD2 is a possible D gene (5 bases). CDR3 length: 12 amino acids. Germline assignment: CDR1 SQVTM and CDR2 ANQGSEA. With 1 base removed from V and 9 bases from J, the gap between germline ends came to 10 bases. The CDR3 protein is CSVEVTRIEQFF. The CDR3 coding sequence is TGCAGCGTTGAAGTTACTAGGATTGAGCAGTTCTTC.